The 21 T cell receptor beta chains below were found in one sample sequenced in a study of OX40 agonist ivuxolimab in advanced cancers. Profiling relied on immunoSEQ multiplex PCR, and the TCRdb table lists in-frame clones only, not all of them. The sample gives over 50,000 clones, about 92% of which show up once; around 20% is in the top ten. Sequenced material: CD4+ or CD8+ T cells sorted from blood, taken in a trial of the OX40 agonist ivuxolimab. These receptors were obtained from an adult with an advanced solid tumor such as melanoma, head and neck, liver or kidney cancer.

This chain links TRBV6-6 with TRBJ1-5; perhaps TRBD1 as D (5 bases). The CDR3 has 13 amino acids. The V gene lost 6 bases and the J gene lost 2 bases, with 8 bases spanning the gap. The germline CDR1 and CDR2 sequences are MNHNY and SVGAGI (reference sequence). The CDR3 nucleotides are TGTGCCAGCAGGAGGGGTGGCAATCAGCCCCAGCATTTT. It translates to CASRRGGNQPQHF.

The J gene is TRBJ1-2, the V gene TRBV6-5; D is unclear. Trimming stripped 2 bases from V and 2 bases from J, with 15 bases between. The CDR3 is made up of 16 amino acids. Germline CDR1 MNHEY, CDR2 SVGAGI. The CDR3 is CASSYGETYPNYGYTF. Here the CDR3 DNA reads TGTGCCAGCAGTTACGGTGAGACGTACCCCAACTATGGCTACACCTTC.

The genes are TRBV19 and TRBJ1-2; D is possibly TRBD1 (5 bases). The CDR3 extends over 14 amino acids. V was pared by 3 bases and J by 3 bases, with 11 bases between. Per germline, CDR1 LNHDA and CDR2 SQIVND (reference sequence). CDR3 DNA sequence: TGTGCCAGTAGTATCGGGACGGCTCACTATGGCTACACCTTC. This sequence encodes CASSIGTAHYGYTF.

V usage is TRBV7-9 and J usage is TRBJ2-7; 10 nucleotides match TRBD1. J gave up 4 bases and V 4 bases, and 7 bases lay outside the gene matches. The CDR3 loop spans 15 amino acids. Per germline, CDR1 SEHNR and CDR2 FQNEAQ (reference sequence). The CDR3 reads CASSSGTGDLYEQYF. For the CDR3, the DNA is TGTGCCAGCAGCTCTGGGACAGGGGACCTATACGAGCAGTACTTC.

V is TRBV19 and J is TRBJ1-5; unclear D gene. The CDR3 length is 13 residues. V was shortened by 7 bases and J by 1 base, with 8 bases between the two germline ends. Germline V gene lookup returns CDR1 LNHDA and CDR2 SQIVND (reference sequence). The CDR3, as DNA: TGTGCCAGTAAATACGGCAGCAATCAGCCCCAGCATTTT. Amino acids: CASKYGSNQPQHF.

The genes are TRBV10-3 and TRBJ1-5; TRBD1 matches at 12 bases. Losses at the gene ends were 3 bases for V and 5 bases for J; bases not matched to a gene: 5. The CDR3 extends over 16 amino acids. CDR1 is ENHRY and CDR2 is SYGVKD in the germline V gene. In nucleotides, the CDR3 is TGTGCCATCAGTGACATAGGGGACAGGGGGCATCAGCCCCAGCATTTT. Its protein product is CAISDIGDRGHQPQHF.

This clone was recorded once. The chain recombines TRBV7-9 with TRBJ1-2; tentatively, D is TRBD1 (5 bases). Per the germline V gene, CDR1 is SEHNR and CDR2 is FQNEAQ (reference sequence). Between the trimmed V and J ends, which lost 3 bases and 6 bases, there was a span of 17 bases. The length of the CDR3 is 15 residues. This chain's CDR3 is CASSLPLGTYDGYTF. The CDR3, as DNA: TGTGCCAGCAGCTTGCCGCTCGGGACGTACGATGGCTACACCTTC.

This chain connects TRBV28 to TRBJ1-2, with 7 bases lining up with TRBD1. Germline V gene sequence: CDR1 MDHEN, CDR2 SYDVKM. The V and J ends lost 4 bases and 0 bases, in that order; junction bases with no gene match: 5. The CDR3 has 15 residues. The CDR3 loop is CASSSDRLANYGYTF. CDR3 bases: TGTGCCAGCAGTTCGGACAGGTTAGCTAACTATGGCTACACCTTC.

V and J are TRBV7-3 and TRBJ1-1, with D unresolved. The CDR3 is 16 amino acids. V was pared by 5 bases and J by 1 base, with 17 bases between. Germline CDR1 is SGHTA and CDR2 is FQGTGA. CDR3 sequence: CASSLLISGPNTEAFF. The CDR3 DNA reads as TGTGCCAGCAGCCTACTCATATCCGGGCCGAACACTGAAGCTTTCTTT.

The chain recombines TRBV19 with TRBJ1-5; D gene ambiguous. Deletions cut 8 bases from V and 0 bases from J, with 14 bases between. Germline CDR1 and CDR2: LNHDA and SQIVND (reference sequence). This CDR3 comprises 15 residues. CDR3 sequence: CASRAASYSNQPQHF. CDR3 bases: TGTGCCAGTCGCGCGGCTAGTTATAGCAATCAGCCCCAGCATTTT.

The CDR3 DNA reads TGCAGTGCTATGAGTCCTGAAGCTTTCTTT. Translating gives CSAMSPEAFF. This chain connects TRBV20-1 to TRBJ1-1; D remains ambiguous. Trimming pared 4 bases from V and 6 bases from J, leaving 6 bases between. The CDR3 is 10 amino acids. Germline assignment: CDR1 DFQATT and CDR2 SNEGSKA (reference sequence).

A note on this clone: In the same sample, other DNA sequences code for this CDR3. The chain recombines TRBV27 with TRBJ1-5; D gene unclear. Trimming pared 6 bases from V and 1 base from J, leaving 10 bases between. Germline CDR1 is MNHEY and CDR2 is SMNVEV (reference sequence). The CDR3 length is 14 residues. In DNA form, the CDR3 reads TGTGCCAGCAGCCTCTTGGGGAGCAATCAGCCCCAGCATTTT. Amino acid sequence: CASSLLGSNQPQHF.

CDR3 sequence (DNA): TGTGCCAGCAGCTTAACTAGCGGGAGGGCGTCGGAGCAGTTCTTC. Translated, it gives CASSLTSGRASEQFF. The chain has TRBV7-9 and TRBJ2-1, with 13 bases aligning to TRBD2. This CDR3 contains 15 residues. The germline CDR1 and CDR2 sequences are SEHNR and FQNEAQ (reference sequence). Losses at the gene ends were 2 bases for V and 10 bases for J; bases not matched to a gene: 5. Supplemented by reference TRBV7-9 and TRBJ2-1, the full variable domain reads DTGVSQNPRHKITKRGQNVTFRCDPISEHNRLYWYRQTLGQGPEFLTYFQNEAQLEKSRLLSDRFSAERPKGSFSTLEIQRTEQGDSAMYLCASSLTSGRASEQFFGPGTRLTVL.

The chain links TRBV7-9 to TRBJ2-7, with TRBD2 matching over 16 bases. The CDR3 loop spans 17 amino acids. Germline V gene data show CDR1 as SEHNR and CDR2 as FQNEAQ (reference sequence). Trimming removed 4 bases from V and 5 bases from J; junction bases left unmatched: 8. The DNA for the CDR3 is TGTGCCAGCAGCTCGGGACTAGCGGGAGGGCTGGCTGACGAGCAGTACGTC. This translates into CASSSGLAGGLADEQYV.

In nucleotides, the CDR3 is TGTGCCAGCAGCTCCCGGGGGGGCGAGGAGCAGTACTTC. It codes for CASSSRGGEEQYF. This sequence joins TRBV11-2 and TRBJ2-7, with TRBD2 matching 8 bases. Trimming removed 4 bases from V and 7 bases from J; junction bases left unmatched: 6. The CDR3 is 13 amino acids. Germline V gene sequence: CDR1 SGHAT, CDR2 FQNNGV.

This clone appeared once. This sequence joins TRBV11-2 and TRBJ2-3; D gene unclear. Per germline, CDR1 SGHAT and CDR2 FQNNGV. This CDR3 comprises 14 residues. Trimming shortened V by 1 base and J by 2 bases, and 7 bases separated the two germline ends. The CDR3 loop is CASSLVRVTDTQYF. In nucleotides, the CDR3 is TGTGCCAGCAGCTTAGTTAGGGTCACAGATACGCAGTATTTT.

This chain links TRBV16 with TRBJ2-1, with D possibly being TRBD2 (5 bases). The V end lost 3 bases, the J end lost 1 base, and 7 bases lay between the germline ends. Germline V CDR1 and CDR2: KGHSY, FQNENV. The CDR3 runs 14 residues. CDR3 in amino acids: CASSQRGSYNEQFF. The CDR3 DNA follows: TGTGCCAGCAGCCAGAGAGGGTCCTACAATGAGCAGTTCTTC.

The chain links TRBV4-1 to TRBJ2-7; 14 bases line up with TRBD2. The CDR3 consists of 14 residues. Germline V gene lookup returns CDR1 MGHRA and CDR2 YSYEKL. V gave up 4 bases and J gave up 4 bases; unmatched junction bases: 0. CDR3 sequence reads: CASSRTSGGYEQYF. In DNA, the CDR3 is TGCGCCAGCAGCCGGACTAGCGGGGGGTACGAGCAGTACTTC.

This clone has more than one count but fewer than ten. The rearrangement joins TRBV6-6 to TRBJ1-2, with 9 bases lining up with TRBD1. The CDR3 contains 15 residues. The germline gives CDR1 MNHNY, CDR2 SVGAGI (reference sequence). With V trimmed by 6 bases and J by 3 bases, 8 bases remained unmatched. This chain's CDR3 is CASSYTGQGYYGYTF. The CDR3 nucleotides read TGTGCCAGCAGCTATACTGGACAGGGGTACTATGGCTACACCTTC.

The gene calls are TRBV6-6 and TRBJ1-1; D is ambiguous. The V and J ends lost 2 bases and 7 bases respectively, with 8 bases between them. The germline CDR1 and CDR2 sequences are MNHNY and SVGAGI (reference sequence). This CDR3 has 12 residues. The DNA of the CDR3 is TGTGCCAGCAGTTACGGTGAGGATGAAGCTTTCTTT. Protein product: CASSYGEDEAFF.

The chain couples TRBV28 to TRBJ2-5; no reliable D call. Trimming cost V 3 bases and J 2 bases, with 7 bases left between them. The CDR3 covers 13 residues. CDR1 MDHEN and CDR2 SYDVKM come from the germline V gene. The CDR3 nucleotides read TGTGCCAGCAGTTTTAGTCTTCAAGAGACCCAGTACTTC. Amino acids: CASSFSLQETQYF.